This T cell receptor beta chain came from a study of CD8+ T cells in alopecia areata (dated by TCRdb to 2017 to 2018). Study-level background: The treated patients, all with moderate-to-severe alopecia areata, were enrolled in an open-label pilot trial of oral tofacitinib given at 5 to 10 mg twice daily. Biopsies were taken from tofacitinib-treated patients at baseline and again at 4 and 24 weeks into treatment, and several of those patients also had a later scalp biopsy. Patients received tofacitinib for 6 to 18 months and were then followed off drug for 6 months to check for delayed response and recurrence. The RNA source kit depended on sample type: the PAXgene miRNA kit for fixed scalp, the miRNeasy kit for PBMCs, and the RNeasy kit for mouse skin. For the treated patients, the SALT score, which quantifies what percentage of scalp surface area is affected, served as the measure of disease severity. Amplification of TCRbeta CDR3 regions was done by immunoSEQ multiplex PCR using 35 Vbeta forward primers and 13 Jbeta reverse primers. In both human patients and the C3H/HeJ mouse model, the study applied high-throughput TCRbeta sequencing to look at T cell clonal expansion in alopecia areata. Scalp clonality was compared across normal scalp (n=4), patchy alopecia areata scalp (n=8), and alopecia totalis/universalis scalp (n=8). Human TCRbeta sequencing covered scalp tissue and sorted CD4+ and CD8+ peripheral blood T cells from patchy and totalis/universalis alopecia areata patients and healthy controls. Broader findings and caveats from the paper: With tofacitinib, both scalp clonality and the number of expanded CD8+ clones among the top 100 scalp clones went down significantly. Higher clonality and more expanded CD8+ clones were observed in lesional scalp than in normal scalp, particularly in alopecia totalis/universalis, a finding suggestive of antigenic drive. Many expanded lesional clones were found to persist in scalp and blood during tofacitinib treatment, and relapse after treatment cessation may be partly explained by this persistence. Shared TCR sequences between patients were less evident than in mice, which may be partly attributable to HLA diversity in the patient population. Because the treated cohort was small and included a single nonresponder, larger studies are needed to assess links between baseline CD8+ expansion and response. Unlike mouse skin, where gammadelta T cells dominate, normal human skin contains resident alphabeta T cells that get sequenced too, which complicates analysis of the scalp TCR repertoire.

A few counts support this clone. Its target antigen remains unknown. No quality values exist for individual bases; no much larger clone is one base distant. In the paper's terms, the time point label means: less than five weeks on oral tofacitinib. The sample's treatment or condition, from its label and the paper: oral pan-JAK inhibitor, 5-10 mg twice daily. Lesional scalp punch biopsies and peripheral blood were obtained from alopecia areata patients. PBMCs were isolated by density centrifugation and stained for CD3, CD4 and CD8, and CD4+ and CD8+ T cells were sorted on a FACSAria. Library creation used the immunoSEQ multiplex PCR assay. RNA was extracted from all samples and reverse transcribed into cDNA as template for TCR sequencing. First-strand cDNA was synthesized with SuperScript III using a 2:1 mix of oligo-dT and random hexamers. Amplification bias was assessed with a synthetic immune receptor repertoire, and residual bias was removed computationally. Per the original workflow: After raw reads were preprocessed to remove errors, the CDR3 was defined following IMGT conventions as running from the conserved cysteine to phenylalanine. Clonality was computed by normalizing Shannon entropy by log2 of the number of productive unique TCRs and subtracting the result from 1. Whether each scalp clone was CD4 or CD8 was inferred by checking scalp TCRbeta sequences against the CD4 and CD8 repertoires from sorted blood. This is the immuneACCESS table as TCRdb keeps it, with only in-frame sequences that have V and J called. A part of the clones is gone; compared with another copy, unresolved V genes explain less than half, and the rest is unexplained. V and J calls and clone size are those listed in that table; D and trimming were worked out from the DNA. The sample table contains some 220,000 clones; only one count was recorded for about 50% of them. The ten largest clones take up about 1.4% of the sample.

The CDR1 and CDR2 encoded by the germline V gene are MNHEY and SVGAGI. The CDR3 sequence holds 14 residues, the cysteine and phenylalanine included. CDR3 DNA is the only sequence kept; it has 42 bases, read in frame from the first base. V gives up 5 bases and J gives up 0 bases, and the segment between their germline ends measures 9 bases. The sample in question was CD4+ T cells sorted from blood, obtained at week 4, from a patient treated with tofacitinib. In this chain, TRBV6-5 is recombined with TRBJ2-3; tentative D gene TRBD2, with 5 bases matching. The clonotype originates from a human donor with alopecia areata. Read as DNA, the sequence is TGTGCCAGCAGTGCGAGGACTAGCACAGATACGCAGTATTTT. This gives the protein CASSARTSTDTQYF.